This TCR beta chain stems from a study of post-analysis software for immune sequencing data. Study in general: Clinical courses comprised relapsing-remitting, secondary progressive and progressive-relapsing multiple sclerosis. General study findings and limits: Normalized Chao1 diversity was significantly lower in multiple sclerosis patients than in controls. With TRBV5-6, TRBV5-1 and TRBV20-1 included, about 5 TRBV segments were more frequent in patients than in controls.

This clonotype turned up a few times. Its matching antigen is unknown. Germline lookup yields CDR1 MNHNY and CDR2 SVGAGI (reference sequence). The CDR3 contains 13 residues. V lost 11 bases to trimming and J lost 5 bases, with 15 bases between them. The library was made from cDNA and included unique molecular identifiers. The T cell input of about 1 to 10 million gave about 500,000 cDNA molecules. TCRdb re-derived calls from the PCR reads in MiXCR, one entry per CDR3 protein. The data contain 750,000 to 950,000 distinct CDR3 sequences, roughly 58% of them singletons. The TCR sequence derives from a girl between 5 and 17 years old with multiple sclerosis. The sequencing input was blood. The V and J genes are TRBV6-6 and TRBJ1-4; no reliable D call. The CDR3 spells CAGGLRQNEKLFF. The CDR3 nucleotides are TGTGCCGGAGGTCTGCGGCAAAATGAAAAACTGTTTTTT.